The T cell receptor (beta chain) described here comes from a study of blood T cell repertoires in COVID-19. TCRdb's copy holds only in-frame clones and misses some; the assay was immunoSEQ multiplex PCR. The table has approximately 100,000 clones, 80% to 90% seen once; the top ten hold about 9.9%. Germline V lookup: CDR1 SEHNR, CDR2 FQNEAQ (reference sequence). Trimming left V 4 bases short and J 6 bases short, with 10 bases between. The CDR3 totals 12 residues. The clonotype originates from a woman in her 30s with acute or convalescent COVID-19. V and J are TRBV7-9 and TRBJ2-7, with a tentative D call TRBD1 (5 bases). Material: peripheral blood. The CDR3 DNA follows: TGTGCCAGCAGCTACGACAGAGGCGAGCAGTACTTC. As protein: CASSYDRGEQYF.